A selection of T cell receptor beta chains follows, all from one sample in a study of T cells in Graves' hyperthyroidism and ophthalmopathy. In TCRdb, the multiplex PCR reads were re-called with MiXCR into one record per CDR3 protein. The data show 550,000 to 700,000 distinct CDR3 sequences, around 46% seen once. Sequenced sample: peripheral blood or thyroid tissue (not recorded which). These receptor sequences come from an adult woman with Graves' disease, either hyperthyroidism or ophthalmopathy (not recorded which). The CDR3 runs from the conserved cysteine through the conserved F or W. A D gene is named only where the DNA matches it firmly. Not all rows give a size; the values are once, few, many and, for expanded clones, a class.

CDR3 DNA: TGCAGTGCCAGAACTAGGGGGGGACTAGAGACCCAGTACTTC; CDR3 protein: CSARTRGGLETQYF; V gene: TRBV20-1; clone size: NA; J gene: TRBJ2-5; D gene: NA
CDR3 DNA: TGTGCCAGCGGAGGGGAGACCCAGTACTTC; CDR3 protein: CASGGETQYF; V gene: TRBV2; clone size: many; J gene: TRBJ2-5; D gene: NA
CDR3 DNA: TGCAGCGTTGTTCGTAGAGGGTTGGCCTACGGCACTGAAGCTTTCTTT; CDR3 protein: CSVVRRGLAYGTEAFF; V gene: TRBV29-1; clone size: NA; J gene: TRBJ1-1; D gene: NA
CDR3 DNA: TGTGCCATCAGTGCACCCGGCAGGGATGAGACCCAGTACTTC; CDR3 protein: CAISAPGRDETQYF; V gene: TRBV10-3; clone size: NA; J gene: TRBJ2-5; D gene: NA
CDR3 DNA: TGTGCCAGCTCACCAGTCGACAGTCTTAACACTGAAGCTTTCTTT; CDR3 protein: CASSPVDSLNTEAFF; V gene: TRBV18; clone size: few; J gene: TRBJ1-1; D gene: NA
CDR3 DNA: TGCAGCAGCGTTCTTGGGGCAGGGAACACCATATATTTT; CDR3 protein: CSSVLGAGNTIYF; V gene: TRBV29-1; clone size: NA; J gene: TRBJ1-3; D gene: NA
CDR3 DNA: TGTGCCATCAGTGAGTCCGGTCGAGGGGAGGGTCCTTACGAGCAGTACTTC; CDR3 protein: CAISESGRGEGPYEQYF; V gene: TRBV10-3; clone size: NA; J gene: TRBJ2-7; D gene: TRBD2
CDR3 DNA: TGCAGTGCTATAAGGACAGAAGAGACCCAGTACTTC; CDR3 protein: CSAIRTEETQYF; V gene: TRBV20-1; clone size: NA; J gene: TRBJ2-5; D gene: NA
CDR3 DNA: TGTGCCTGCAGTGCTCGTTACAGGGCGGGCTACACCTTC; CDR3 protein: CACSARYRAGYTF; V gene: TRBV2; clone size: NA; J gene: TRBJ1-2; D gene: NA
CDR3 DNA: TGTGCCTGTGCCTTCCCGCGATACTATGGCTACACCTTC; CDR3 protein: CACAFPRYYGYTF; V gene: TRBV30; clone size: many; J gene: TRBJ1-2; D gene: NA
CDR3 DNA: TGCGCCAGCAGCCAAGATCCGGACACCATATATTTT; CDR3 protein: CASSQDPDTIYF; V gene: TRBV4-1; clone size: NA; J gene: TRBJ1-3; D gene: NA
CDR3 DNA: TGTGCCAGTAGTATAAGGCAGCGGGGGAGCGACGAGCAGTACTTC; CDR3 protein: CASSIRQRGSDEQYF; V gene: TRBV19; clone size: once; J gene: TRBJ2-7; D gene: TRBD2